The present T cell receptor beta chain was sequenced within a study of Ad26.COV2.S vaccination and SARS-CoV-2 variants. Clones were sequenced by immunoSEQ multiplex PCR, and TCRdb holds only the in-frame ones, with some missing. Of 300,000 to 400,000 clones in the sample, 87% were seen once. The treatment: some 20 received Ad26.COV2.S at low or high dose, single or two shots; 5 received placebo; per-sample allocation not given. Vaccine and placebo recipients were sampled on day 63 after the first injection. Looked up from germline, CDR1 is SQVTM and CDR2 is ANQGSEA. V dropped 4 bases and J dropped 1 base, with 14 bases sitting between them. This CDR3 has 15 amino acids.

This sequence joins TRBV29-1 and TRBJ1-5; no definite D call. The receptor's source is a person between 18 and 59 years old who received the Ad26.COV2.S COVID-19 vaccine or a placebo. This sample comprised peripheral blood, obtained in a trial of Ad26.COV2.S vaccine versus placebo. The CDR3 protein is CSVVLGSDSNQPQHF. CDR3 sequence (DNA): TGCAGCGTTGTCCTCGGATCAGACAGCAATCAGCCCCAGCATTTT.